The 13 T cell receptor beta chains below all came from one sample that was sequenced in a study of cytomegalovirus exposure and HLA in healthy donors. Primers included in the PCR were 60 Vbeta and 13 Jbeta primers. The repertoire was sequenced with immunoSEQ multiplex PCR; TCRdb's copy has only in-frame clones and lacks some. The sample has approximately 150,000 clones; 82% are singletons. The sample consisted of PBMCs. The receptors originated from a male donor in good health and CMV-seronegative.

The CDR3 is CASSRGAANTEAFF. CDR3 bases: TGTGCCAGCAGCCGAGGAGCAGCGAACACTGAAGCTTTCTTT. The genes are TRBV7-3 and TRBJ1-1; no reliable D call. CDR1 and CDR2 from the germline V gene are SGHTA and FQGTGA. V was trimmed by 5 bases and J by 1 base, leaving 11 bases between them. This CDR3 is 14 amino acids long. Using reference TRBV7-3 and TRBJ1-1 for the parts outside the CDR3, the full variable domain is GAGVSQTPSNKVTEKGKYVELRCDPISGHTALYWYRQSLGQGPEFLIYFQGTGAADDSGLPNDRFFAVRPEGSVSTLKIQRTERGDSAVYLCASSRGAANTEAFFGQGTRLTVV.

The rearrangement links TRBV7-3 to TRBJ2-5; 8 bases are shared with TRBD2. Germline CDR1 and CDR2: SGHTA and FQGTGA. This CDR3 spans 15 amino acids. Germline trimming cut 1 base from V and 6 bases from J; bases unmatched to any gene: 7. In DNA, the CDR3 is TGTGCCAGCAGCTTAAGTTCCAGCGGGAGACAGACCCAGTACTTC. Its translation is CASSLSSSGRQTQYF.

The genes are TRBV9 and TRBJ1-1; TRBD1 might be the D (5 bases). Trimming took off 0 bases at V and 2 bases at J, with 8 bases between the two ends. There are 14 residues in the CDR3. CDR1 SGDLS and CDR2 YYNGEE come from the germline V gene. The CDR3 region is CASSVGQGNTEAFF. The DNA of the CDR3 is TGTGCCAGCAGCGTAGGGCAGGGAAACACTGAAGCTTTCTTT. The full variable domain, completed using reference TRBV9 and TRBJ1-1, is DSGVTQTPKHLITATGQRVTLRCSPRSGDLSVYWYQQSLDQGLQFLIQYYNGEERAKGNILERFSAQQFPDLHSELNLSSLELGDSALYFCASSVGQGNTEAFFGQGTRLTVV.

V usage is TRBV4-2 and J usage is TRBJ2-3; TRBD2 matches 12 bases. Germline V lookup: CDR1 LGHNA, CDR2 YNFKEQ. CDR3 length: 16 residues. V was clipped by 3 bases and J by 6 bases; unmatched bases: 7. CDR3 residues: CASSQGLAGGPDTQYF. The CDR3 DNA reads as TGTGCCAGCAGCCAGGGACTAGCGGGTGGCCCCGATACGCAGTATTTT.

The V gene is TRBV20-1, the J gene TRBJ2-7, with D hard to call. Deletions cut 2 bases from V and 3 bases from J, with 5 bases between. CDR1 DFQATT and CDR2 SNEGSKA come from the germline V gene (reference sequence). This CDR3 has 11 amino acids. Here the CDR3 reads CSARLIYEQYF. CDR3 nucleotide sequence: TGCAGTGCTAGACTAATCTACGAGCAGTACTTC.

This clone showed up just a few times. The rearrangement uses TRBV19 and TRBJ2-5, with TRBD1 matching 7 bases. The junction had 3 bases not matched to a gene; V was cut back by 6 bases and J by 2 bases. The CDR3 extends over 13 amino acids. Germline CDR1 is LNHDA and CDR2 is SQIVND (reference sequence). The CDR3: CASRPQGQETQYF. The CDR3 DNA sequence: TGTGCCAGTAGGCCACAGGGGCAAGAGACCCAGTACTTC.

This clone has just a few counts. The chain links TRBV18 to TRBJ1-1, with 7 bases fitting TRBD1. Germline values: CDR1 KGHSH, CDR2 LQKENI. The V gene end was trimmed by 2 bases and the J gene end by 0 bases; junction bases not matched to a gene: 6. CDR3 length equals 16 residues. CDR3 sequence: CASSPGDRLMNTEAFF. DNA for the CDR3: TGTGCCAGCTCACCAGGGGACAGACTAATGAACACTGAAGCTTTCTTT.

The CDR3 nucleotides are TGCGCCAGTACAGGACTCGGACAGGGGCGCGGGGGGACCTACAATGAGCAGTTCTTC. Amino acids: CASTGLGQGRGGTYNEQFF. The chain uses TRBV10-1 and TRBJ2-1, with D possibly TRBD1 on 9 matching bases. The CDR3 is made up of 19 amino acids. The germline V and J ends were trimmed by 9 bases and 2 bases, with 29 bases remaining between them. The V gene's germline CDR1 is WNHNN and CDR2 SYGVQD (reference sequence).

V gene TRBV11-1 combines with J gene TRBJ2-1; the match to TRBD2 covers 8 bases. This CDR3 is built from 13 residues. The germline CDR1 and CDR2 sequences are SGHAT and FQDESV (reference sequence). Trimming cost V 10 bases and J 8 bases; bases outside gene matches: 10. CDR3 DNA: TGTGCCACCGCGCGGGAGGCCAGGTATGAGCAGTTCTTC. This encodes CATAREARYEQFF.

The chain recombines TRBV6-5 with TRBJ2-1; 10 bases are shared with TRBD2. The CDR3 has 16 amino acids. V lost 4 bases, J lost 7 bases, and 10 bases stayed unmatched. Germline assignment: CDR1 MNHEY and CDR2 SVGAGI. The CDR3: CASSSQREGHYNEQFF. The CDR3, as DNA: TGTGCCAGCAGTTCGCAGCGGGAGGGCCATTATAATGAGCAGTTCTTC.

This clone came up a few times. The chain uses TRBV2 and TRBJ2-6, with TRBD1 as a possible D gene (5 bases). The CDR3 runs to 14 residues. Between the trimmed V and J ends, which lost 8 bases and 0 bases, there was a span of 8 bases. CDR1 is SNHLY, CDR2 FYNNEI, per germline. The CDR3 loop reads CASLQDSGANVLTF. DNA for the CDR3: TGTGCCAGCTTACAGGACTCTGGGGCCAACGTCCTGACTTTC.

The CDR3 here is CASSPTREPGNTIYF. CDR3 DNA sequence: TGCGCCAGCAGTCCCACCCGGGAGCCTGGAAACACCATATATTTT. The chain couples TRBV4-3 to TRBJ1-3, with D hard to call. The CDR3 is made up of 15 amino acids. CDR1 LGHNA and CDR2 YSLEER come from the germline V gene. Trimming removed 6 bases from V and 2 bases from J, with 14 bases in between.

As to this clone: The same CDR3 also results from other DNA sequences found in this sample. This chain links TRBV5-6 with TRBJ1-1; 8 positions match TRBD1. The J segment lost 4 bases and the V segment lost 4 bases, leaving 6 bases of the junction unmatched. The CDR3 covers 14 residues. Germline V gene lookup returns CDR1 SGHDT and CDR2 YYEEEE. The CDR3 nucleotides are TGTGCCAGCAGCCTCGGAACAGGGGGCACTGAAGCTTTCTTT. Its protein product is CASSLGTGGTEAFF.